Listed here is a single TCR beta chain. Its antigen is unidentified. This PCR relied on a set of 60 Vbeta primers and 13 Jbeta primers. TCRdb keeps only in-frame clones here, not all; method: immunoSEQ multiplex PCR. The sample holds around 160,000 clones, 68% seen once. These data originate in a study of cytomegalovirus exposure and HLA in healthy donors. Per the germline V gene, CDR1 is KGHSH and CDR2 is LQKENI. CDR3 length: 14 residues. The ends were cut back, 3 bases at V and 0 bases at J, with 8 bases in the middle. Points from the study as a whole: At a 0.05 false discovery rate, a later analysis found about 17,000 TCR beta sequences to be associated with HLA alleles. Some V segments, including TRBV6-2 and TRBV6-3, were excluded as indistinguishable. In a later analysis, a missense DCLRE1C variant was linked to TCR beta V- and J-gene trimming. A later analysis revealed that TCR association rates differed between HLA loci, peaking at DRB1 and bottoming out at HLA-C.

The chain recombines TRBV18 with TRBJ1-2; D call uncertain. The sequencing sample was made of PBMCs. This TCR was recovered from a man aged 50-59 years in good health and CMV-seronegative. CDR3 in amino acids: CASSPREANYGYTF. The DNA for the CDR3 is TGTGCCAGCTCACCTCGCGAAGCTAACTATGGCTACACCTTC.